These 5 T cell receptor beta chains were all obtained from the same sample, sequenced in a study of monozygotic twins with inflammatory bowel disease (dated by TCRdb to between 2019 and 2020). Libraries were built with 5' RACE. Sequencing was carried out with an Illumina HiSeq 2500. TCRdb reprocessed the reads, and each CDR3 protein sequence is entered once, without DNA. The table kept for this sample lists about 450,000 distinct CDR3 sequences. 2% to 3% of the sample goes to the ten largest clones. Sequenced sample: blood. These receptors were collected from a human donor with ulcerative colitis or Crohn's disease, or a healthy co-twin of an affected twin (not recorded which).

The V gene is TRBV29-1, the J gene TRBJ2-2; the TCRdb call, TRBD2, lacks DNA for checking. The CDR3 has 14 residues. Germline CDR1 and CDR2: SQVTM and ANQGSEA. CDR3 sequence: CSVDVGGPPGELFF.

CDR3 loop: CASSLLASESTQYF. V and J are TRBV7-3 and TRBJ2-3; TCRdb picks TRBD2, but there is no DNA to check that call. Germline values: CDR1 SGHTA, CDR2 FQGTGA. The CDR3 is 14 residues long.

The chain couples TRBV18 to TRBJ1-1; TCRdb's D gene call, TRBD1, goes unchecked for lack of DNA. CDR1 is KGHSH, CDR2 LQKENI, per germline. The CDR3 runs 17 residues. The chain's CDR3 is CASSLATRGTMNTEAFF. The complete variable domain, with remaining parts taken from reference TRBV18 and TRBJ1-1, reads NAGVMQNPRHLVRRRGQEARLRCSPMKGHSHVYWYRQLPEEGLKFMVYLQKENIIDESGMPKERFSAEFPKEGPSILRIQQVVRGDSAAYFCASSLATRGTMNTEAFFGQGTRLTVV.

CDR3 loop: CASSTLPGQGSYNEQFF. The V call is TRBV6-2 or TRBV6-3, the J call TRBJ2-1; TCRdb returns TRBD1, unconfirmable since there is no DNA. The CDR3 spans 17 residues. Germline CDR1 reads MNHEY; CDR2 reads SVGEGT.

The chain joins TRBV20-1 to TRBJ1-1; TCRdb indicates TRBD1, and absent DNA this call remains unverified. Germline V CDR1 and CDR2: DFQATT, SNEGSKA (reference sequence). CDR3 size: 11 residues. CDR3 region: CSASQGLEAFF.